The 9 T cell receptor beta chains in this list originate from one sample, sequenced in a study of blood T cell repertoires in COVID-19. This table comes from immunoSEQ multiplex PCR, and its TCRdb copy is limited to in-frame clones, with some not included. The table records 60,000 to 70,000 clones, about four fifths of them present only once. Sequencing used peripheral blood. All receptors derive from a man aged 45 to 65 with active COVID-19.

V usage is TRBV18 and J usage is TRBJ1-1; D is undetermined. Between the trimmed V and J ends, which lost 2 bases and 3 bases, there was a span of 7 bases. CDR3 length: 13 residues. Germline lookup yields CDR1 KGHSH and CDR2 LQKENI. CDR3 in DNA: TGTGCCAGCTCACCAAAAGGAGACACTGAAGCTTTCTTT. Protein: CASSPKGDTEAFF.

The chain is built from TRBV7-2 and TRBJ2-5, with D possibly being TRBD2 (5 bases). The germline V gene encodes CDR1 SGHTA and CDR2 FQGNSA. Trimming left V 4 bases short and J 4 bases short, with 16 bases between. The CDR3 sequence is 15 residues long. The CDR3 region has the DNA TGTGCCAGCAGCTCCCGTTCGGGTGCGGGAGAGACCCAGTACTTC. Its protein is CASSSRSGAGETQYF.

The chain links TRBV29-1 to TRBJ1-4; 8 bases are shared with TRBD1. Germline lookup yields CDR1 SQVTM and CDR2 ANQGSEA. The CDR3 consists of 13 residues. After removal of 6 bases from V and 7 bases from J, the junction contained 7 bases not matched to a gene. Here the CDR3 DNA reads TGCAGCGTGTACAGGGGGAGTGGTGAAAAACTGTTTTTT. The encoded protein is CSVYRGSGEKLFF.

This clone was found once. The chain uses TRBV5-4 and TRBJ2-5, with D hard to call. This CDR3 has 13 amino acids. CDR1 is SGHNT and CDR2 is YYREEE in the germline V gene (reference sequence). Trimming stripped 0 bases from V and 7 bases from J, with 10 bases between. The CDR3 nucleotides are TGTGCCAGCAGCTTGGGTGACATCAGGACCCAGTACTTC. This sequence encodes CASSLGDIRTQYF. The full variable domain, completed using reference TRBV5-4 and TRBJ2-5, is ETGVTQSPTHLIKTRGQQVTLRCSSQSGHNTVSWYQQALGQGPQFIFQYYREEENGRGNFPPRFSGLQFPNYSSELNVNALELDDSALYLCASSLGDIRTQYFGPGTRLLVL.

In DNA, the CDR3 is TGTGCCAGCAGCGAAGGGGTCTTAAATCAGCCCCAGCATTTT. Translating gives CASSEGVLNQPQHF. This rearrangement joins TRBV7-9 to TRBJ1-5; D might be TRBD1 (5 bases). The CDR3 consists of 14 residues. Deletions cut 5 bases from V and 4 bases from J, with 12 bases between. Per the germline V gene, CDR1 is SEHNR and CDR2 is FQNEAQ (reference sequence).

The CDR3 DNA follows: TGTGCCAGCAGTGAGAGCCACAGTTGGTACACTGAAGCTTTCTTT. It specifies CASSESHSWYTEAFF. This chain connects TRBV25-1 to TRBJ1-1, with D unresolved. Germline V gene sequence: CDR1 MGHDK, CDR2 SYGVNS. The CDR3 has 15 amino acids. With 3 bases removed from V and 3 bases from J, the gap between germline ends came to 14 bases.

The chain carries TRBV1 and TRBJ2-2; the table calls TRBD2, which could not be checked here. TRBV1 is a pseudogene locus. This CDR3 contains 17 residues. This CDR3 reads CTSSPREVDLYPGELFF. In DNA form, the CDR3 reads TGCACCAGCAGCCCCCGGGAGGTCGACCTCTACCCCGGGGAGCTGTTTTTT.

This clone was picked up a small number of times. The chain's CDR3 is CASSLQGNQPQHF. Written as DNA, the CDR3 is TGTGCCAGTAGTCTACAGGGCAATCAGCCCCAGCATTTT. This chain connects TRBV19 to TRBJ1-5; the D gene is possibly TRBD1 (5 bases). The CDR3 contains 13 residues. V lost 5 bases and J lost 2, with 7 bases in between. Looked up from germline, CDR1 is LNHDA and CDR2 is SQIVND (reference sequence).

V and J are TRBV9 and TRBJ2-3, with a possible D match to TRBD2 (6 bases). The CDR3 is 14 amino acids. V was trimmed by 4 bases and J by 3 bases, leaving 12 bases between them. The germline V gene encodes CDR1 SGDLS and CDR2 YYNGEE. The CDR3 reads CASSQEGRTDTQYF. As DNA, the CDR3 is TGTGCCAGCAGCCAGGAGGGGCGGACAGATACGCAGTATTTT.